The 28 T cell receptor beta chains listed next were all sequenced from one sample in a study of radiation and T cells in renal cell carcinoma. Profiled with immunoSEQ multiplex PCR; TCRdb holds only in-frame clones, not every one. The sample lists 150,000 or so clones, about nine tenths occurring once. As to time point: baseline pretreatment blood. Treatment reported: 15 Gy SBRT to primary tumor, nephrectomy 4 weeks later. The material sequenced was blood, taken from a patient whose treatment included radiotherapy and nephrectomy. These receptors originate from a woman aged 70 to 79 with renal cell carcinoma.

The chain employs TRBV7-2 and TRBJ2-5; TRBD2 aligns across 10 bases. Germline V gene sequence: CDR1 SGHTA, CDR2 FQGNSA. J was trimmed by 5 bases and V by 5 bases; bases with no gene match: 5. This CDR3 is built from 14 residues. The CDR3 sequence: CASSGLAEGETQYF. The CDR3 DNA follows: TGTGCCAGCAGCGGACTAGCGGAGGGGGAGACCCAGTACTTC. Full variable domain (outside the CDR3, taken from reference TRBV7-2 and TRBJ2-5): GAGVSQSPSNKVTEKGKDVELRCDPISGHTALYWYRQSLGQGLEFLIYFQGNSAPDKSGLPSDRFSAERTGGSVSTLTIQRTQQEDSAVYLCASSGLAEGETQYFGPGTRLLVL.

This sequence joins TRBV7-2 and TRBJ1-5; maybe TRBD1 (6 bases). This CDR3 spans 15 amino acids. CDR1 is SGHTA, CDR2 FQGNSA, per germline. Trimming took off 4 bases at V and 6 bases at J, with 16 bases between the two ends. The CDR3 DNA reads as TGTGCCAGCAGCTCGGGAAGGGGGGGGAGTCAGCCCCAGCATTTT. This gives the protein CASSSGRGGSQPQHF.

This chain uses TRBV29-1 with TRBJ1-5, with a possible D match to TRBD1 (5 bases). This CDR3 comprises 15 residues. Looked up from germline, CDR1 is SQVTM and CDR2 is ANQGSEA. V was cut by 7 bases and J by 2 bases, with 18 bases left in between. This CDR3 reads CSEHLGGVGNQPQHF. The CDR3 nucleotides read TGCAGCGAACACCTGGGAGGGGTTGGCAATCAGCCCCAGCATTTT. The entire variable domain, with the rest obtained from reference TRBV29-1 and TRBJ1-5, is as follows: SAVISQKPSRDICQRGTSLTIQCQVDSQVTMMFWYRQQPGQSLTLIATANQGSEATYESGFVIDKFPISRPNLTFSTLTVSNMSPEDSSIYLCSEHLGGVGNQPQHFGDGTRLSIL.

The chain's CDR3 is CASSLSGYNSPLHF. Here the CDR3 DNA reads TGTGCCAGCAGCTTAAGTGGTTATAATTCACCCCTCCACTTT. The chain joins TRBV5-6 to TRBJ1-6; D gene unclear. V lost 2 bases to trimming and J lost 4 bases, with 7 bases between them. The CDR3 extends over 14 amino acids. Per germline, CDR1 SGHDT and CDR2 YYEEEE. The entire variable domain, with the rest obtained from reference TRBV5-6 and TRBJ1-6, is as follows: DAGVTQSPTHLIKTRGQQVTLRCSPKSGHDTVSWYQQALGQGPQFIFQYYEEEERQRGNFPDRFSGHQFPNYSSELNVNALLLGDSALYLCASSLSGYNSPLHFGNGTRLTVT.

The V call is TRBV9, the J call TRBJ2-2, with D tentatively TRBD2 (5 bases). V was pared by 1 base and J by 4 bases, with 8 bases between. This CDR3 has 14 amino acids. Germline CDR1 is SGDLS and CDR2 is YYNGEE. The DNA of the CDR3 is TGTGCCAGCAGCGTACTAGAGGGCACCGGGGAGCTGTTTTTT. Translating gives CASSVLEGTGELFF. Filled out from reference TRBV9 and TRBJ2-2, the complete variable domain reads DSGVTQTPKHLITATGQRVTLRCSPRSGDLSVYWYQQSLDQGLQFLIQYYNGEERAKGNILERFSAQQFPDLHSELNLSSLELGDSALYFCASSVLEGTGELFFGEGSRLTVL.

The rearrangement links TRBV19 to TRBJ1-2; D unresolved. Trimming pared 3 bases from V and 8 bases from J, leaving 13 bases between. The CDR3 is 13 residues long. Germline V gives CDR1 LNHDA, CDR2 SQIVND (reference sequence). The CDR3 protein is CASSIPASEGYTF. In DNA form, the CDR3 reads TGTGCCAGTAGTATCCCGGCATCGGAGGGCTACACCTTC.

The J gene is TRBJ2-5, the V gene TRBV2; 10 bases are a match to TRBD2. CDR1 and CDR2 from the germline V gene are SNHLY and FYNNEI. CDR3 length equals 15 residues. The J segment lost 2 bases and the V segment lost 5 bases, leaving 5 bases of the junction unmatched. As DNA, the CDR3 is TGTGCCAGCAGTAGGACTAGCGGAGCGCAAGAGACCCAGTACTTC. Its protein is CASSRTSGAQETQYF. The full variable domain, rest sourced from reference TRBV2 and TRBJ2-5, is EPEVTQTPSHQVTQMGQEVILRCVPISNHLYFYWYRQILGQKVEFLVSFYNNEISEKSEIFDDQFSVERPDGSNFTLKIRSTKLEDSAMYFCASSRTSGAQETQYFGPGTRLLVL.

V and J are TRBV18 and TRBJ1-2; the D gene is possibly TRBD1 (5 bases). Trimming pared 1 base from V and 3 bases from J, leaving 12 bases between. This CDR3 region has 15 residues. Germline V gene lookup returns CDR1 KGHSH and CDR2 LQKENI. CDR3 protein: CASSPRGRDDYGYTF. For the CDR3, the DNA is TGTGCCAGCTCACCACGGGGCAGGGATGACTATGGCTACACCTTC.

J is TRBJ1-5 and V is TRBV19; D is unclear. This CDR3 comprises 14 residues. The V end was cut by 6 bases, the J end by 2 bases, with 11 bases between. Germline CDR1 is LNHDA and CDR2 is SQIVND (reference sequence). This CDR3 reads CASSPSGGNQPQHF. The CDR3 DNA reads TGTGCCAGTAGCCCCTCTGGAGGCAATCAGCCCCAGCATTTT.

The rearrangement uses TRBV9 and TRBJ1-1; D uncertain. The V end was cut by 0 bases, the J end by 7 bases, with 7 bases between. This CDR3 region has 12 residues. Germline V gives CDR1 SGDLS, CDR2 YYNGEE. The CDR3 nucleotides are TGTGCCAGCAGCGTAGATGTAGGTGAAGCTTTCTTT. Its translation is CASSVDVGEAFF.

CDR3 protein: CASSNLPGLAYEQYF. Written as DNA, the CDR3 is TGTGCCAGCAGCAATCTACCGGGACTCGCGTACGAGCAGTACTTC. The rearrangement links TRBV7-3 to TRBJ2-7, with D possibly TRBD2 on 6 matching bases. This CDR3 has 15 residues. The germline V gene encodes CDR1 SGHTA and CDR2 FQGTGA. The germline V and J ends were trimmed by 5 bases and 4 bases, with 18 bases remaining between them.

The gene calls are TRBV4-2 and TRBJ1-1; D remains ambiguous. Deletions cut 0 bases from V and 0 bases from J, with 8 bases between. The V gene's germline CDR1 is LGHNA and CDR2 YNFKEQ. There are 15 residues in the CDR3. The CDR3 coding sequence is TGTGCCAGCAGCCAAGAGAGACGGCTGAACACTGAAGCTTTCTTT. Translated: CASSQERRLNTEAFF.

The chain is built from TRBV25-1 and TRBJ2-5; weak D call: TRBD1 (5 bases). The CDR3 consists of 17 residues. Trimming shortened V by 1 base and J by 5 bases, and 20 bases separated the two germline ends. CDR1 and CDR2 (germline): MGHDK, SYGVNS. The CDR3 reads CASSEFRAGQNEETQYF. CDR3 nucleotides: TGTGCCAGCAGTGAATTCCGGGCAGGGCAGAATGAGGAGACCCAGTACTTC.

The chain joins TRBV27 to TRBJ1-5; perhaps TRBD1 as D (6 bases). V was cut by 6 bases and J by 1 base, with 10 bases left in between. The CDR3 length is 14 residues. Germline V lookup: CDR1 MNHEY, CDR2 SMNVEV (reference sequence). The CDR3 loop reads CASSGTPSNQPQHF. The CDR3 DNA sequence: TGTGCCAGCAGCGGGACACCGAGCAATCAGCCCCAGCATTTT.

The chain couples TRBV7-2 to TRBJ2-4; TRBD1 matches at 7 bases. The trim removed 6 bases at V and 8 bases at J, leaving 13 bases unmatched. Germline V lookup: CDR1 SGHTA, CDR2 FQGNSA. The CDR3 loop spans 15 amino acids. The CDR3 DNA follows: TGTGCCAGCAGGAAAGGGGGCGTCAAAGGTTACATTCAGTACTTC. As protein: CASRKGGVKGYIQYF.

V gene TRBV10-3 combines with J gene TRBJ2-1, with 9 bases fitting TRBD1. The CDR3 contains 14 residues. Unmatched junction bases numbered 1, after V lost 6 bases and J lost 1 base. CDR1 ENHRY and CDR2 SYGVKD come from the germline V gene. The CDR3 bases are TGTGCCATCAGGGGACAGGGTTCCTACAATGAGCAGTTCTTC. This codes for CAIRGQGSYNEQFF.

The V gene is TRBV7-6, the J gene TRBJ1-5, with 7 bases lining up with TRBD1. V shed 1 base, J shed 9 bases, and the junction held 12 bases outside the gene matches. CDR3 length: 16 amino acids. Germline loops: CDR1 SGHVS, CDR2 FNYEAQ. CDR3 loop: CASSLGHRGLFTPQHF. CDR3 DNA: TGTGCCAGCAGCTTAGGGCACAGGGGACTGTTCACGCCCCAGCATTTT.

The V call is TRBV19, the J call TRBJ2-5; 7 positions agree with TRBD1. The CDR3 has 15 amino acids. V lost 5 bases to trimming and J lost 3 bases; unmatched junction nucleotides: 9. Germline CDR1 and CDR2: LNHDA and SQIVND (reference sequence). Here the CDR3 DNA reads TGTGCCAGTAGTTTCCGACAGGGAGAAAAAGAGACCCAGTACTTC. Protein sequence: CASSFRQGEKETQYF.

This sequence joins TRBV5-4 and TRBJ2-3, with 8 bases identical to TRBD2. Germline V gives CDR1 SGHNT, CDR2 YYREEE (reference sequence). This CDR3 has 16 residues. After removal of 4 bases from V and 2 bases from J, the junction contained 9 bases not matched to a gene. In nucleotides, the CDR3 is TGTGCCAGCAGCCCCGGTAGCGGGGATAACACAGATACGCAGTATTTT. Its translation: CASSPGSGDNTDTQYF.

The J gene is TRBJ2-7, the V gene TRBV5-1; D is undetermined. This CDR3 region has 11 residues. CDR1 is SGHRS, CDR2 YFSETQ, per germline. V lost 4 bases and J 7 bases, leaving 9 bases between the germline ends. CDR3 in DNA: TGCGCCAGCAGCAATTCGTGGGAGCAGTACTTC. This sequence encodes CASSNSWEQYF.

V usage is TRBV28 and J usage is TRBJ1-1; D gene unclear. The CDR3 has 13 amino acids. V lost 3 bases and J 7 bases, leaving 12 bases between the germline ends. Germline V gene sequence: CDR1 MDHEN, CDR2 SYDVKM. The chain's CDR3 is CASSLSRADEAFF. The CDR3 DNA sequence: TGTGCCAGCAGTTTGAGCCGGGCAGATGAAGCTTTCTTT.

The rearrangement links TRBV18 to TRBJ1-1, with a weak D call TRBD1 (5 bases). Trimming pared 6 bases from V and 3 bases from J, leaving 23 bases between. The CDR3 is 17 amino acids. Germline CDR1 reads KGHSH; CDR2 reads LQKENI. This CDR3 is CASSSGILRGTDTEAFF. CDR3 coding DNA: TGTGCCAGCTCGTCCGGCATCTTGCGGGGCACGGACACTGAAGCTTTCTTT.

This clone was picked up one time. The genes are TRBV7-2 and TRBJ1-6; D might be TRBD1 (5 bases). V was clipped by 2 bases and J by 3 bases, with 11 bases between them. The germline CDR1 and CDR2 sequences are SGHTA and FQGNSA. The CDR3 loop spans 16 amino acids. The CDR3 loop is CASSLRGVGYNSPLHF. CDR3 in DNA: TGTGCCAGCAGCTTACGAGGGGTTGGCTATAATTCACCCCTCCACTTT.

The V and J genes are TRBV4-2 and TRBJ2-1; D is possibly TRBD1 or TRBD2 (5 bases each). CDR1 and CDR2 from the germline V gene are LGHNA and YNFKEQ. Trimming stripped 0 bases from V and 0 bases from J, with 9 bases between. The CDR3 has 16 residues. The DNA for the CDR3 is TGTGCCAGCAGCCAAGAGGGACGGCCCTCCTACAATGAGCAGTTCTTC. Translation: CASSQEGRPSYNEQFF.

CDR3 sequence: CASTRRVNTEAFF. CDR3 sequence (DNA): TGTGCCAGCACCCGTAGGGTGAACACTGAAGCTTTCTTT. The chain links TRBV9 to TRBJ1-1; D uncertain. CDR1 SGDLS and CDR2 YYNGEE come from the germline V gene. Trimming removed 6 bases at V and 0 bases at J, with 9 bases between. CDR3 length: 13 amino acids.

This sequence joins TRBV2 and TRBJ2-1; 7 bases agree with TRBD2. The germline V gene encodes CDR1 SNHLY and CDR2 FYNNEI. The junction had 5 bases not matched to a gene; V was cut back by 6 bases and J by 3 bases. The CDR3 sequence is 14 residues long. DNA of the CDR3: TGTGCCAGCAGGGGGAGCGGGATCTACAATGAGCAGTTCTTC. This sequence encodes CASRGSGIYNEQFF.

The chain has TRBV5-1 and TRBJ1-2; 7 nucleotides align to TRBD1. The CDR3 spans 14 residues. J lost 1 base, V lost 6 bases, and 6 bases had no gene match. Looked up from germline, CDR1 is SGHRS and CDR2 is YFSETQ. CDR3 protein: CASTSGQYNYGYTF. CDR3 DNA: TGCGCCAGCACCTCGGGACAGTATAACTATGGCTACACCTTC.

The chain is built from TRBV5-1 and TRBJ2-3; no firm D call. The CDR3 spans 15 residues. Trimming stripped 4 bases from V and 1 base from J, with 13 bases between. Germline V gene sequence: CDR1 SGHRS, CDR2 YFSETQ. The CDR3 region is CASSQVTPGTDTQYF. The CDR3 nucleotides read TGCGCCAGCAGCCAGGTAACACCTGGCACAGATACGCAGTATTTT.